A single sample gave rise to the 18 T cell receptor beta chains below, sequenced in a study of T-cell memory formation after mild COVID-19. TCRdb re-analysed the 5' RACE reads in MiXCR, keeping a single row per CDR3 protein. The table has some 130,000 distinct CDR3 sequences, around 6.3% seen once. Sequenced input: PBMCs or a T cell subset sorted from them (not recorded which). All receptors derive from an adult woman who had mild COVID-19 (a few samples of this study predate the infection). Cell type and time point are not known.

This clonotype was detected a few times. The rearrangement joins TRBV5-1 to TRBJ1-5; 7 bases agree with TRBD1. The CDR3 totals 15 residues. The V and J ends lost 1 base and 4 bases, in that order; junction bases with no gene match: 5. Germline V gene sequence: CDR1 SGHRS, CDR2 YFSETQ. The CDR3 DNA is TGCGCCAGCAGCTTGACGGGACAGCCGAATCAGCCCCAGCATTTT. This sequence encodes CASSLTGQPNQPQHF.

This clonotype was seen at least ten times. The rearrangement links TRBV12-3 or TRBV12-4 to TRBJ2-3; the match to TRBD2 covers 11 bases. V was pared by 6 bases and J by 7 bases, with 9 bases of the junction left unmatched. This CDR3 region has 15 residues. CDR3 nucleotide sequence: TGTGCCAGCAGACTAACCGGGACTAGCGGAAATACGCAGTATTTT. It translates to CASRLTGTSGNTQYF.

This chain connects TRBV14 to TRBJ2-3; 7 bases align to TRBD2. The ends lost 4 bases at V and 4 bases at J; junction bases unmatched: 5. The CDR3 is made up of 14 amino acids. Germline V CDR1 and CDR2: SGHDN, FVKESK. CDR3 amino acids: CASSRNLAADTQYF. CDR3 bases: TGTGCCAGCAGCCGTAATCTAGCGGCAGATACGCAGTATTTT. Based on the CDR3 plus reference TRBV14 and TRBJ2-3, the full variable domain is EAGVTQFPSHSVIEKGQTVTLRCDPISGHDNLYWYRRVMGKEIKFLLHFVKESKQDESGMPNNRFLAERTGGTYSTLKVQPAELEDSGVYFCASSRNLAADTQYFGPGTRLTVL.

The rearrangement links TRBV27 to TRBJ2-2, with 10 bases aligning to TRBD1. The CDR3 sequence is 15 residues long. J gave up 5 bases and V 6 bases, and 6 bases lay outside the gene matches. Germline loops: CDR1 MNHEY, CDR2 SMNVEV (reference sequence). CDR3 sequence: CASSRQGARTGELFF. Written as DNA, the CDR3 is TGTGCCAGCAGCAGACAGGGGGCTAGAACCGGGGAGCTGTTTTTT.

This clonotype was found a few times. The chain is built from TRBV6-1 and TRBJ2-1; D is possibly TRBD2 (6 bases). Germline V gene data show CDR1 as MNHNS and CDR2 as SASEGT. This CDR3 is built from 14 residues. V was trimmed by 8 bases and J by 3 bases, leaving 14 bases between them. The CDR3: CASVRDWIYNEQFF. DNA for the CDR3: TGTGCCAGCGTTCGGGACTGGATCTACAATGAGCAGTTCTTC.

This clonotype has a count of ten or more. V is TRBV10-3 and J is TRBJ2-3; 8 nucleotides agree with TRBD1. The CDR3 has 16 amino acids. The germline V gene has CDR1 ENHRY and CDR2 SYGVKD. V lost 8 bases and J lost 1; bases outside the gene matches: 11. The CDR3 spells CAIAPDRDRRTDTQYF. CDR3 DNA sequence: TGTGCCATCGCCCCGGACCGGGACAGGCGCACAGATACGCAGTATTTT.

This clonotype was detected a few times. The chain couples TRBV12-3 or TRBV12-4 to TRBJ2-5, with TRBD2 as a possible D gene (6 bases). The V and J ends lost 3 bases and 2 bases respectively, with 16 bases between them. The CDR3 runs to 16 residues. CDR3 bases: TGTGCCAGCAGTTTTGGGGGGATACGGGGGCAAGAGACCCAGTACTTC. As protein: CASSFGGIRGQETQYF.

This clonotype showed up just a few times. This chain links TRBV28 with TRBJ1-1; D perhaps matches TRBD1 (5 bases). The length of the CDR3 is 16 residues. Trimming stripped 5 bases from V and 3 bases from J, with 19 bases between. Germline loops: CDR1 MDHEN, CDR2 SYDVKM. CDR3 DNA: TGTGCCAGCAGTCCTCTCAGGTCGGGGGGGGACACTGAAGCTTTCTTT. The encoded protein is CASSPLRSGGDTEAFF.

This clonotype was recorded a few times. The chain carries TRBV20-1 and TRBJ1-1, with a possible D match to TRBD1 (5 bases). This CDR3 has 15 amino acids. The germline CDR1 and CDR2 sequences are DFQATT and SNEGSKA (reference sequence). The ends were cut back, 6 bases at V and 0 bases at J, with 17 bases in the middle. The CDR3 coding sequence is TGCAGTGCCCAACCGCCGGGACTTATGAACACTGAAGCTTTCTTT. Translating gives CSAQPPGLMNTEAFF.

V and J are TRBV10-3 and TRBJ2-3; D call uncertain. From germline, CDR1 is ENHRY and CDR2 SYGVKD. The CDR3 length is 14 residues. V lost 4 bases and J lost 4, with 12 bases in between. The CDR3 reads CAISVRGNADTQYF. In DNA form, the CDR3 reads TGTGCCATCAGTGTACGTGGGAACGCAGATACGCAGTATTTT.

In this sample, this clonotype is medium-sized. The chain combines TRBV3-1 with TRBJ1-6; TRBD1 is a possible D gene (6 bases). The CDR3 is 17 residues long. Germline V CDR1 and CDR2: LGHDT, YNNKEL (reference sequence). V was trimmed by 1 base and J by 7 bases, leaving 17 bases between them. The CDR3 bases are TGTGCCAGCAGCCAAGCGGCCAGCAGGGGATCGAATTCACCCCTCCACTTT. Its protein product is CASSQAASRGSNSPLHF.

The table lists this clonotype with many counts. The chain is built from TRBV20-1 and TRBJ2-5; no clear D gene. Germline-derived CDR1 and CDR2 are DFQATT and SNEGSKA (reference sequence). Trimming stripped 0 bases from V and 3 bases from J, with 14 bases between. The CDR3 loop spans 15 amino acids. In nucleotides, the CDR3 is TGCAGTGCTAGAGACTCCCGGGCGGCCGAAGAGACCCAGTACTTC. This gives the protein CSARDSRAAEETQYF.

The chain recombines TRBV4-3 with TRBJ2-7; D may be TRBD1 or TRBD2 (5 bases each). CDR3 length: 15 residues. CDR1 and CDR2 (germline): LGHNA, YSLEER. Trimming left V 3 bases short and J 5 bases short, with 17 bases between. The CDR3 nucleotides read TGCGCCAGCAGCCAGGCCGGGACCCTGAGCCACGAGCAGTACTTC. Amino acids: CASSQAGTLSHEQYF.

This clonotype appeared many times. This chain uses TRBV20-1 with TRBJ1-6; D might be TRBD1 (5 bases). Trimming took off 1 base at V and 3 bases at J, with 10 bases between the two ends. This CDR3 contains 15 residues. Germline values: CDR1 DFQATT, CDR2 SNEGSKA (reference sequence). The CDR3 sequence: CSARGAGLYNSPLHF. The CDR3, as DNA: TGCAGTGCTAGAGGCGCAGGGCTCTATAATTCACCCCTCCACTTT.

This clonotype was counted between two and nine times. This chain connects TRBV5-1 to TRBJ1-1, with D possibly TRBD1 on 5 matching bases. The CDR3 spans 16 residues. Germline V gives CDR1 SGHRS, CDR2 YFSETQ. Trimming cost V 0 bases and J 3 bases, with 15 bases left between them. The CDR3 DNA sequence: TGCGCCAGCAGCTTGGGGTACGGGGGGGAGGACACTGAAGCTTTCTTT. Translated: CASSLGYGGEDTEAFF.

This clonotype was observed a handful of times. In DNA form, the CDR3 reads TGTGCCATCAGGGGGAGTGGGGACGAGCAGTACTTC. Protein: CAIRGSGDEQYF. This chain links TRBV10-3 with TRBJ2-7; D perhaps matches TRBD2 (5 bases). Germline-derived CDR1 and CDR2 are ENHRY and SYGVKD. The CDR3 covers 12 residues. Trimming took 6 bases from V and 5 from J, leaving 11 bases between them.

Ten or more counts support this clonotype. The genes are TRBV12-3 or TRBV12-4 and TRBJ2-5; the match to TRBD1 covers 9 bases. This CDR3 has 16 amino acids. V lost 6 bases to trimming and J lost 5 bases; unmatched junction nucleotides: 13. CDR3 in DNA: TGTGCCAGCAGCACAATCTTACAGGGGGCCGGGGAGACCCAGTACTTC. Encoded protein: CASSTILQGAGETQYF.

This clonotype appeared a few times. This chain joins TRBV19 and TRBJ1-4, with no clear D. CDR1 LNHDA and CDR2 SQIVND come from the germline V gene (reference sequence). CDR3 size: 14 residues. V was cut by 9 bases and J by 8 bases, with 19 bases left in between. CDR3 residues: CASKELGKEEKLFF. The CDR3 DNA is TGTGCCAGCAAAGAGCTGGGAAAGGAGGAAAAACTGTTTTTT.